The 2 T cell receptor beta chains below come from one sample, sequenced in a study of blood T cells in healthy people across ages. Sample-barcoded 5' priming and a J-beta primer mix drove a second PCR of roughly 7 to 11 cycles. From the 5' RACE reads, TCRdb called clonotypes with MiXCR, one entry per CDR3 protein. This sample has about 1.5 million distinct CDR3 sequences, with approximately 39% found just once. The sequenced sample consisted of blood. The receptors shown here come from a woman aged 18-29 years in good health.

This clonotype has only a few counts. The gene calls are TRBV29-1 and TRBJ2-3; a possible D gene is TRBD2 (6 bases). Looked up from germline, CDR1 is SQVTM and CDR2 is ANQGSEA. Trimming removed 6 bases at V and 1 base at J, with 14 bases between. This CDR3 has 14 residues. CDR3 in DNA: TGCAGCGTCGCATGGCGGGGAGGCACAGATACGCAGTATTTT. Protein: CSVAWRGGTDTQYF.

The J gene is TRBJ2-5, the V gene TRBV9; TRBD2 is a possible D gene (6 bases). This CDR3 has 15 amino acids. The germline V gene encodes CDR1 SGDLS and CDR2 YYNGEE. Trimming took 2 bases from V and 2 from J, leaving 13 bases between them. CDR3 amino acids: CASSVSLAPQETQYF. Written as DNA, the CDR3 is TGTGCCAGCAGCGTCTCCCTAGCGCCTCAAGAGACCCAGTACTTC.